This TCR beta chain is from a study of molecular identifiers for immune sequencing clone quantification. This clonotype was detected many times. Each CDR3 protein is one row after TCRdb ran MiXCR on the PCR reads. The repertoire holds about 640,000 distinct CDR3 sequences, 20% seen once, with approximately 0.9% in the top ten. This CDR3 region has 14 residues. The V gene lost 4 bases and the J gene lost 7 bases, with 13 bases spanning the gap. This clonotype was obtained from a human donor in good health. Some libraries in this study had Jurkat cell RNA spiked in. The rearrangement links TRBV12-3 or TRBV12-4 to TRBJ1-4; D ambiguous. Material: naive CD8+ T cells from blood, with Jurkat cell RNA spiked in. Subset reported: FACS-sorted CD8+CD4-CCR7+CD45RA+ naive T cells. The CDR3 reads CASSSNNRGEKLFF. CDR3 nucleotide sequence: TGTGCCAGCAGTTCTAATAATCGCGGTGAAAAACTGTTTTTT.